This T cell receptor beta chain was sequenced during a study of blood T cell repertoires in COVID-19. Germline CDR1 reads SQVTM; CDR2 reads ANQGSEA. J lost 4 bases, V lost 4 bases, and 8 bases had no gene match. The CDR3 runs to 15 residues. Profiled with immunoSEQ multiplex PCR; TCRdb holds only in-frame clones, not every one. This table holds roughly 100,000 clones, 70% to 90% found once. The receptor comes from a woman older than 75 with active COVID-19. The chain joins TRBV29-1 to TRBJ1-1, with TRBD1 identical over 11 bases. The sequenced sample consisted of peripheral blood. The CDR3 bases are TGCAGCGTTGCCGGGACAGGGGGAGGAATCACTGAAGCTTTCTTT. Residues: CSVAGTGGGITEAFF.